The 23 T cell receptor beta chains reported below all come from one sample, sequenced in a study of radiation and T cells in renal cell carcinoma. As to time point: baseline pretreatment blood. Regarding treatment: 15 Gy SBRT to primary tumor, nephrectomy 4 weeks later. Assay used: immunoSEQ multiplex PCR; TCRdb lists only in-frame clones, some missing. Among about 160,000 clones, 88% were seen once, and the ten largest hold around 4.1%. The material was blood, obtained from a patient whose treatment included radiotherapy and nephrectomy. These receptors all come from a woman aged 65 to 85 with renal cell carcinoma.

This chain joins TRBV30 and TRBJ2-7; a possible D gene is TRBD2 (5 bases). The CDR3 extends over 13 amino acids. The germline CDR1 and CDR2 sequences are GTSNPN and SVGIG (reference sequence). Deletions cut 4 bases from V and 1 base from J, with 11 bases between. CDR3 region: CAWKKEASYEQYF. The CDR3 DNA follows: TGTGCCTGGAAGAAGGAGGCATCCTACGAGCAGTACTTC. Using reference TRBV30 and TRBJ2-7 for the parts outside the CDR3, the full variable domain is SQTIHQWPATLVQPVGSPLSLECTVEGTSNPNLYWYRQAAGRGLQLLFYSVGIGQISSEVPQNLSASRPQDRQFILSSKKLLLSDSGFYLCAWKKEASYEQYFGPGTRLTVT.

This chain uses TRBV19 with TRBJ1-6; D is uncertain. This CDR3 has 14 residues. Germline CDR1 is LNHDA and CDR2 is SQIVND (reference sequence). V lost 2 bases, J lost 7 bases, and 9 bases lay in between. In DNA form, the CDR3 reads TGTGCCAGTAGTATAAGAGTTTGGAATTCACCCCTCCACTTT. Translating gives CASSIRVWNSPLHF. The full variable domain, its missing parts supplied by reference TRBV19 and TRBJ1-6, is DGGITQSPKYLFRKEGQNVTLSCEQNLNHDAMYWYRQDPGQGLRLIYYSQIVNDFQKGDIAEGYSVSREKKESFPLTVTSAQKNPTAFYLCASSIRVWNSPLHFGNGTRLTVT.

A single count supports this clone. The chain is built from TRBV6-1 and TRBJ2-2, with D hard to call. The CDR3 length is 14 residues. V was shortened by 2 bases and J by 0 bases, with 4 bases between the two germline ends. Germline V lookup: CDR1 MNHNS, CDR2 SASEGT. The CDR3 protein is CASSELANTGELFF. DNA for the CDR3: TGTGCCAGCAGTGAACTAGCGAACACCGGGGAGCTGTTTTTT.

The chain joins TRBV19 to TRBJ1-6, with D possibly TRBD1 on 5 matching bases. Trimming cost V 2 bases and J 10 bases, with 12 bases left between them. The CDR3 is 14 residues long. Per the germline V gene, CDR1 is LNHDA and CDR2 is SQIVND (reference sequence). The CDR3 reads CASSIRQGDSPLHF. For the CDR3, the DNA is TGTGCCAGTAGTATACGGCAGGGAGACTCACCCCTCCACTTT.

The rearrangement uses TRBV30 and TRBJ1-2; 9 positions match TRBD1. The CDR3 sequence is 17 residues long. The germline CDR1 and CDR2 sequences are GTSNPN and SVGIG (reference sequence). The ends lost 0 bases at V and 5 bases at J; junction bases unmatched: 13. The CDR3 bases are TGTGCCTGGAGTGTGGGGGCTAATACAGGGGGCCGATATGGCTACACCTTC. Amino acids: CAWSVGANTGGRYGYTF.

J is TRBJ1-2 and V is TRBV10-3; TRBD1 aligns across 7 bases. The germline CDR1 and CDR2 sequences are ENHRY and SYGVKD. The CDR3 is 15 amino acids. The V and J ends lost 7 bases and 3 bases, in that order; junction bases with no gene match: 11. CDR3 in DNA: TGTGCCATCACCGGGGAGGGGGCGCGGTACTATGGCTACACCTTC. It translates to CAITGEGARYYGYTF.

The rearrangement joins TRBV9 to TRBJ2-5; D may be TRBD2 (5 bases). Trimming took 4 bases from V and 2 from J, leaving 12 bases between them. The CDR3 covers 14 residues. Germline V gene lookup returns CDR1 SGDLS and CDR2 YYNGEE. The CDR3 protein is CASSLGLGQETQYF. The CDR3 bases are TGTGCCAGCAGCCTTGGACTTGGTCAAGAGACCCAGTACTTC.

This chain links TRBV5-1 with TRBJ1-1, with D possibly matching TRBD1 (6 bases). The length of the CDR3 is 16 residues. Germline CDR1 reads SGHRS; CDR2 reads YFSETQ. Trimming removed 4 bases from V and 4 bases from J, with 20 bases in between. The DNA of the CDR3 is TGCGCCAGCAGCCTCAAAAGACAGGCCCCGACCACTGAAGCTTTCTTT. The encoded protein is CASSLKRQAPTTEAFF.

This chain links TRBV4-1 with TRBJ1-2, with D tentatively TRBD1 (5 bases). This CDR3 contains 16 residues. The V gene's germline CDR1 is MGHRA and CDR2 YSYEKL. V dropped 6 bases and J dropped 8 bases, with 25 bases sitting between them. Here the CDR3 DNA reads TGCGCCAGCAGTCAGGTGGGTGGGGCCCATCTGACAGGCTACACCTTC. It codes for CASSQVGGAHLTGYTF.

The chain has TRBV14 and TRBJ1-2, with a tentative D call TRBD1 (6 bases). This CDR3 has 13 amino acids. The ends were cut back, 0 bases at V and 5 bases at J, with 7 bases in the middle. Germline V gene lookup returns CDR1 SGHDN and CDR2 FVKESK. The CDR3 nucleotides read TGTGCCAGCAGCCAAGATACAGGGTATGGCTACACCTTC. Protein product: CASSQDTGYGYTF.

This chain connects TRBV5-1 to TRBJ1-2; the D is unclear. CDR1 and CDR2 from the germline V gene are SGHRS and YFSETQ. The V end lost 0 bases, the J end lost 8 bases, and 11 bases lay between the germline ends. This CDR3 has 13 amino acids. For the CDR3, the DNA is TGCGCCAGCAGCTTGGCGGCTGGGGTGGGCTACACCTTC. As protein: CASSLAAGVGYTF.

The CDR3 DNA reads TGTGCCAGCAGTTTAAGGAACAGGCAAAATGAGCAGTTCTTC. This translates into CASSLRNRQNEQFF. This chain links TRBV28 with TRBJ2-1; TRBD1 is a possible D gene (5 bases). Trimming stripped 2 bases from V and 7 bases from J, with 12 bases between. The germline CDR1 and CDR2 sequences are MDHEN and SYDVKM. The CDR3 is 14 residues long. The complete variable domain, with remaining parts taken from reference TRBV28 and TRBJ2-1, reads DVKVTQSSRYLVKRTGEKVFLECVQDMDHENMFWYRQDPGLGLRLIYFSYDVKMKEKGDIPEGYSVSREKKERFSLILESASTNQTSMYLCASSLRNRQNEQFFGPGTRLTVL.

The rearrangement uses TRBV2 and TRBJ1-1; D ambiguous. This CDR3 has 14 residues. With 7 bases removed from V and 1 base from J, the gap between germline ends came to 13 bases. The germline gives CDR1 SNHLY, CDR2 FYNNEI. CDR3 region: CASNVLGGNTEAFF. For the CDR3, the DNA is TGTGCCAGCAACGTCCTTGGAGGGAACACTGAAGCTTTCTTT.

This sequence joins TRBV27 and TRBJ1-2; weak D call: TRBD1 (5 bases). Trimming took off 5 bases at V and 4 bases at J, with 17 bases between the two ends. The CDR3 contains 15 residues. The germline CDR1 and CDR2 sequences are MNHEY and SMNVEV (reference sequence). Here the CDR3 DNA reads TGTGCCAGCAGTCCAACCCCCACAGGCGTCTATGGCTACACCTTC. This encodes CASSPTPTGVYGYTF.

This chain links TRBV27 with TRBJ1-1; D is uncertain. Germline loops: CDR1 MNHEY, CDR2 SMNVEV (reference sequence). V dropped 2 bases and J dropped 1 base, with 8 bases sitting between them. CDR3 size: 14 residues. Here the CDR3 DNA reads TGTGCCAGCAGTTTAAGGAAGGGGAACACTGAAGCTTTCTTT. It translates to CASSLRKGNTEAFF.

The gene calls are TRBV20-1 and TRBJ2-3; possibly TRBD1 or TRBD2 for D (5 bases each). The CDR3 is 9 residues long. From germline, CDR1 is DFQATT and CDR2 SNEGSKA (reference sequence). CDR3 sequence (DNA): TGCAGGGGACCGAATACGCAGTATTTT. It codes for CRGPNTQYF.

The chain carries TRBV29-1 and TRBJ1-2, with 9 bases fitting TRBD1. Losses at the gene ends were 7 bases for V and 0 bases for J; bases not matched to a gene: 15. Looked up from germline, CDR1 is SQVTM and CDR2 is ANQGSEA. The CDR3 is 17 amino acids. This CDR3 reads CSARPSGTGRTNYGYTF. The CDR3, as DNA: TGCAGCGCCAGGCCGTCCGGGACAGGGCGGACTAACTATGGCTACACCTTC.

The chain has TRBV30 and TRBJ1-3; D not certain. CDR3 size: 11 residues. CDR1 is GTSNPN, CDR2 SVGIG, per germline (reference sequence). Trimming stripped 3 bases from V and 7 bases from J, with 7 bases between. CDR3 in DNA: TGTGCCTGGAGGGAGTGGAACACCATATATTTT. Protein sequence: CAWREWNTIYF. Variable domain in full (rest from reference TRBV30 and TRBJ1-3): SQTIHQWPATLVQPVGSPLSLECTVEGTSNPNLYWYRQAAGRGLQLLFYSVGIGQISSEVPQNLSASRPQDRQFILSSKKLLLSDSGFYLCAWREWNTIYFGEGSWLTVV.

The rearrangement uses TRBV9 and TRBJ1-3; tentatively, D is TRBD1 (5 bases). CDR3 length equals 12 residues. Germline assignment: CDR1 SGDLS and CDR2 YYNGEE. The V gene lost 2 bases and the J gene lost 8 bases, with 8 bases spanning the gap. DNA of the CDR3: TGTGCCAGCAGCGTGATAGGGGACACCATATATTTT. Protein sequence: CASSVIGDTIYF.

The gene calls are TRBV5-6 and TRBJ2-7; D possibly uses TRBD1 or TRBD2 (5 bases each). The CDR3 is 14 residues long. Per germline, CDR1 SGHDT and CDR2 YYEEEE. V was pared by 4 bases and J by 1 base, with 12 bases between. CDR3 DNA: TGTGCCAGCAGCCCAACCGGGGCTTCCTACGAGCAGTACTTC. Its translation is CASSPTGASYEQYF. The variable domain in full, with the rest retrieved from reference TRBV5-6 and TRBJ2-7, is DAGVTQSPTHLIKTRGQQVTLRCSPKSGHDTVSWYQQALGQGPQFIFQYYEEEERQRGNFPDRFSGHQFPNYSSELNVNALLLGDSALYLCASSPTGASYEQYFGPGTRLTVT.

This clone was seen just once. The J gene is TRBJ1-2, the V gene TRBV28; D may be TRBD1 (5 bases). Germline-derived CDR1 and CDR2 are MDHEN and SYDVKM. CDR3 size: 18 residues. Between the trimmed V and J ends, which lost 5 bases and 0 bases, there was a span of 22 bases. The CDR3 nucleotides are TGTGCCAGCAGTCCCTGGGGGGAAGGGCGTGGAGCTAACTATGGCTACACCTTC. It is translated as CASSPWGEGRGANYGYTF.

This chain uses TRBV6-6 with TRBJ1-6; 7 nucleotides line up with TRBD1. Germline V gives CDR1 MNHNY, CDR2 SVGAGI (reference sequence). Trimming removed 3 bases from V and 6 bases from J; junction bases left unmatched: 5. The length of the CDR3 is 15 residues. The DNA of the CDR3 is TGTGCCAGCAGTTATCAGACAGGGTCTAATTCACCCCTCCACTTT. Its protein product is CASSYQTGSNSPLHF.

The rearrangement uses TRBV25-1 and TRBJ1-1; D gene unclear. Looked up from germline, CDR1 is MGHDK and CDR2 is SYGVNS. This CDR3 is 12 amino acids long. Trimming pared 8 bases from V and 2 bases from J, leaving 9 bases between. The CDR3 DNA reads TGTGCCAGCTCCTTTTTTAACACTGAAGCTTTCTTT. Protein: CASSFFNTEAFF.